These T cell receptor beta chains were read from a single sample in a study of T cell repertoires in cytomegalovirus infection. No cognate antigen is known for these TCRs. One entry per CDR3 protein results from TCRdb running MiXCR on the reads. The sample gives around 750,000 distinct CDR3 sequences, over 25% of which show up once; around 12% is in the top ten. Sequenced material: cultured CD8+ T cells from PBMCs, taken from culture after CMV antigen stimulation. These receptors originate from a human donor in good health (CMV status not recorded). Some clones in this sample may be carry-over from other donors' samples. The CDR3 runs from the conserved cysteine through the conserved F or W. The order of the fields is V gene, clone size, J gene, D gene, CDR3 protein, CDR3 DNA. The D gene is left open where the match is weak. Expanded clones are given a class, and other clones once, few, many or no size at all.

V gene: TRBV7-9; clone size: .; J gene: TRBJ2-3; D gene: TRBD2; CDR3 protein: CASSFPSAGGPDTQYF; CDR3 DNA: TGTGCCAGCAGCTTCCCTAGTGCGGGGGGCCCAGATACGCAGTATTTT
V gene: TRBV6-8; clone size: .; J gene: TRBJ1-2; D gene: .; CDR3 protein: CVSEGPGPLGYGYTF; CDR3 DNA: TGTGTATCCGAAGGTCCGGGACCCCTGGGCTATGGCTACACCTTC
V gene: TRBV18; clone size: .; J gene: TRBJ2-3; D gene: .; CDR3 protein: CASSPGGLSDTQYF; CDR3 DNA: TGTGCCAGCTCACCAGGGGGGCTCTCAGATACGCAGTATTTT
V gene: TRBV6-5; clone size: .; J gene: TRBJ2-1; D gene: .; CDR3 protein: CASSPRRGGTYNEQFF; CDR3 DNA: TGTGCCAGCAGTCCCCGGAGAGGGGGGACCTACAATGAGCAGTTCTTC
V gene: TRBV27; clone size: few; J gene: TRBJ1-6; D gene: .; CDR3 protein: CASAPGGPGRINSPLHF; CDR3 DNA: TGTGCCAGCGCCCCTGGGGGACCGGGCCGCATCAATTCACCCCTCCACTTT
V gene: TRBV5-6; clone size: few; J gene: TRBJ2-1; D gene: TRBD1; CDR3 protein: CASSWTGGNGYEQFF; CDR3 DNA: TGTGCCAGCAGCTGGACAGGGGGAAATGGGTATGAGCAGTTCTTC
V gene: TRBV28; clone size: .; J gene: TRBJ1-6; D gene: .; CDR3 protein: CASSLSNRGHF; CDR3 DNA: TGTGCCAGCAGTTTATCCAACCGGGGACACTTT
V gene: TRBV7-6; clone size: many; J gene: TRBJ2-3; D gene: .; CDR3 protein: CASSDRWRTPTDTQYF; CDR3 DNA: TGTGCCAGCAGCGATCGATGGCGGACTCCCACAGATACGCAGTATTTT
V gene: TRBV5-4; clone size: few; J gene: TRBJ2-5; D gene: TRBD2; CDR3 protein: CASSLMTSGEETQYF; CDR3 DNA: TGTGCCAGCAGCTTGATGACTAGCGGCGAAGAGACCCAGTACTTC
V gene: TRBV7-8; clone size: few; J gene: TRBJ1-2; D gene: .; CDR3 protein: CASSLVGHQDYGYTF; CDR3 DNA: TGTGCCAGCAGCTTAGTTGGACACCAGGACTATGGCTACACCTTC
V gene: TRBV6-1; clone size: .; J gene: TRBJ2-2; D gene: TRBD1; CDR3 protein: CASSERGPGELFF; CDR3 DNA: TGTGCCAGCAGTGAAAGGGGGCCCGGGGAGCTGTTTTTT
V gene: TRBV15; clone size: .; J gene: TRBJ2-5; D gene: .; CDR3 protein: CATSRGPSSVPSRETQYF; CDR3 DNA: TGTGCCACCAGCAGAGGTCCTAGCTCTGTTCCCTCCCGAGAGACCCAGTACTTC
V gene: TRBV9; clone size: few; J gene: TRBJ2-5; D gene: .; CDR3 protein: CASSPQGGTRETQYF; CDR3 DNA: TGTGCCAGCAGCCCCCAAGGGGGGACAAGAGAGACCCAGTACTTC
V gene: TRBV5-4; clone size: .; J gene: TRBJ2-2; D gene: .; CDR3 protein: CASSPPHTGELFF; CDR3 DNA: TGTGCCAGCAGCCCCCCTCACACCGGGGAGCTGTTTTTT
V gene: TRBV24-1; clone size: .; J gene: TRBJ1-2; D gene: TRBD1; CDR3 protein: CATSDPDRVHGYTF; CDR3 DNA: TGTGCCACCAGTGACCCGGACAGGGTCCATGGCTACACCTTC
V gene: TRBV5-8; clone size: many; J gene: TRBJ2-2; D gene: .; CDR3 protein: CASSPGPGELFF; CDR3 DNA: TGTGCCAGCAGCCCCGGACCCGGGGAGCTGTTTTTT
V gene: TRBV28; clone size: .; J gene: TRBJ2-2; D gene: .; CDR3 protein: CASSFGRDTGELFF; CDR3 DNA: TGTGCCAGCAGTTTTGGAAGGGACACCGGGGAGCTGTTTTTT
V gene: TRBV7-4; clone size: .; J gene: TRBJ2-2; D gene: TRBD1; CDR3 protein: CASSFATGGANTGELFF; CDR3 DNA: TGTGCCAGCAGCTTCGCGACAGGGGGCGCGAACACCGGGGAGCTGTTTTTT
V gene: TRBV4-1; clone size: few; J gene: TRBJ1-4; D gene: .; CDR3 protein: CASSRWGSGEKLFF; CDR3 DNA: TGCGCCAGCAGCCGATGGGGGAGTGGCGAAAAACTGTTTTTT
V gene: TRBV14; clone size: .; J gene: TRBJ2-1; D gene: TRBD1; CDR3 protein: CASSPTGHGYEQFF; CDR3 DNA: TGTGCCAGCAGCCCGACAGGGCATGGTTATGAGCAGTTCTTC
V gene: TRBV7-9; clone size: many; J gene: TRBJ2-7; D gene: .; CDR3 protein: CASSPGPLEQYF; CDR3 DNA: TGTGCCAGCAGCCCCGGTCCCCTCGAGCAGTACTTC
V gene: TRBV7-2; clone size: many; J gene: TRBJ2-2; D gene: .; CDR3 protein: CASSLHRGSNTGELFF; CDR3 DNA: TGTGCCAGCAGCTTACATCGAGGTTCGAACACCGGGGAGCTGTTTTTT
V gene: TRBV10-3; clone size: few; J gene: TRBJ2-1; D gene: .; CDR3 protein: CAISEVPGTEQFF; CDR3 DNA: TGTGCCATCAGTGAGGTCCCAGGGACTGAGCAGTTCTTC
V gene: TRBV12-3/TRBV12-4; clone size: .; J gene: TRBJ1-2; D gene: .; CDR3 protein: CASSLGQTVALNFYTF; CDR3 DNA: TGTGCCAGCAGCCTTGGGCAGACAGTGGCCCTGAACTTCTACACCTTC
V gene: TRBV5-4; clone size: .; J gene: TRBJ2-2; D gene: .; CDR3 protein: CASSLRGKAGELFF; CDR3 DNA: TGTGCCAGCAGCTTAAGGGGTAAAGCCGGGGAGCTGTTTTTT
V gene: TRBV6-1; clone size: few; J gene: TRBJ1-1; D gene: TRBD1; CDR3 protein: CASSRTGADAFF; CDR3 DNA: TGTGCCAGCAGTCGGACAGGGGCGGACGCTTTCTTT
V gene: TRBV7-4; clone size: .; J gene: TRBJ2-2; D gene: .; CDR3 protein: CASSSDTENTGELFF; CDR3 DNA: TGTGCCAGCAGCTCTGACACGGAAAACACCGGGGAGCTGTTTTTT
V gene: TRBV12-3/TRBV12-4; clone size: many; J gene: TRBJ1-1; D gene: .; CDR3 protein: CASRDSDYTEAFF; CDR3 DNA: TGTGCCAGCAGAGACAGTGACTACACTGAAGCTTTCTTT
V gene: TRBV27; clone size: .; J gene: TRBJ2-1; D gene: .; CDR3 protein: CASSLSMGEQGDEQFF; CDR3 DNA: TGTGCCAGCAGTTTATCGATGGGGGAACAGGGTGATGAGCAGTTCTTC
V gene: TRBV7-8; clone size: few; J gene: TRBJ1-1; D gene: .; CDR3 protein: CASSYGSHTEAFF; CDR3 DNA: TGTGCCAGCAGCTACGGGAGCCACACTGAAGCTTTCTTT
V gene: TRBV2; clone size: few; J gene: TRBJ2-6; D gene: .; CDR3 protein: CASSEALPGSGANVLTF; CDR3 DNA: TGTGCCAGCAGTGAAGCGCTTCCGGGCTCTGGGGCCAACGTCCTGACTTTC
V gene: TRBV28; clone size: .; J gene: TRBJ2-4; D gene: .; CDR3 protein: CASRSRWRELAKNIQYF; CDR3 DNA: TGTGCCAGCAGGTCGAGGTGGAGAGAACTAGCCAAAAACATTCAGTACTTC
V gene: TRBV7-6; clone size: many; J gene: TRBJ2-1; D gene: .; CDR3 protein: CASSRAASYNEQFF; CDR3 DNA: TGTGCCAGCAGCCGGGCTGCCTCCTACAATGAGCAGTTCTTC
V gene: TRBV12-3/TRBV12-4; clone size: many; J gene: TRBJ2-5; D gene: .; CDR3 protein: CASMPGTQETQYF; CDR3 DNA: TGTGCCAGCATGCCGGGGACCCAAGAGACCCAGTACTTC
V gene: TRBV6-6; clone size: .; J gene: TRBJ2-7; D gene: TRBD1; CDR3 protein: CASSYSPDRGRYEQYF; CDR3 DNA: TGTGCCAGCAGTTACTCGCCGGACAGGGGGCGTTACGAGCAGTACTTC
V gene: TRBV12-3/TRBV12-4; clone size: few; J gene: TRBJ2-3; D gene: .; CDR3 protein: CASSFVYTTDTQYF; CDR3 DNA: TGTGCCAGCAGTTTCGTTTATACCACAGATACGCAGTATTTT
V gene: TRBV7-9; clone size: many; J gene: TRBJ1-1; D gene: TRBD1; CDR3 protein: CASSWTGMNTEAFF; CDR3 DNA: TGTGCCAGCAGCTGGACAGGGATGAACACTGAAGCTTTCTTT
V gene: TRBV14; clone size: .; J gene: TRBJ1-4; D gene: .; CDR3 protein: CASSHPTGLDNEKLFF; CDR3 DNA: TGTGCCAGCAGCCATCCCACAGGGTTGGATAATGAAAAACTGTTTTTT
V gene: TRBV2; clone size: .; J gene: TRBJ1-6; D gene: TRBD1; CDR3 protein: CASSGQGARSPLHF; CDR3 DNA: TGTGCCAGCAGTGGACAGGGGGCTCGGTCACCCCTCCACTTT
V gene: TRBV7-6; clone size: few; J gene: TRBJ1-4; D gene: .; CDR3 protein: CASNLATNEKLFF; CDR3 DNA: TGTGCCAGCAACCTTGCAACTAATGAAAAACTGTTTTTT
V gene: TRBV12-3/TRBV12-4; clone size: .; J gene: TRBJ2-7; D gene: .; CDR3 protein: CASSLVGVQFEQYF; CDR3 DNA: TGTGCCAGCAGTTTAGTTGGGGTTCAGTTCGAGCAGTACTTC
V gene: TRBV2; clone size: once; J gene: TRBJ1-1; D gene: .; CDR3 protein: CAFPGNTEAFF; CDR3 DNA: TGTGCTTTCCCGGGTAACACTGAAGCTTTCTTT
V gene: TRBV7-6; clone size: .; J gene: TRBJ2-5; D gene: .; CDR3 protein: CASSEESRTQYF; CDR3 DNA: TGTGCCAGCAGCGAGGAGTCGAGGACCCAGTACTTC
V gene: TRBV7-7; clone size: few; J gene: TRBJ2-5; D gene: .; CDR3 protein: CASSLVSEETQYF; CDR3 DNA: TGTGCTAGCAGCTTAGTCAGCGAAGAGACCCAGTACTTC
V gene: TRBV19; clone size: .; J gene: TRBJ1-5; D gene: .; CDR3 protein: CASSIWRVSNQPQHF; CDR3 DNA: TGTGCCAGTAGTATTTGGAGGGTTAGCAATCAGCCCCAGCATTTT
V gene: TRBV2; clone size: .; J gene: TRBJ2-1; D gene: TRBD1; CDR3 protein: CASRDRAPLRDEQFF; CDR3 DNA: TGTGCCAGCCGGGACAGGGCACCTCTAAGGGATGAGCAGTTCTTC
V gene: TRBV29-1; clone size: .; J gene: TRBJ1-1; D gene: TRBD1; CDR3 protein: CSVETGGHTEAFF; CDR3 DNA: TGCAGCGTTGAAACAGGGGGGCACACTGAAGCTTTCTTT
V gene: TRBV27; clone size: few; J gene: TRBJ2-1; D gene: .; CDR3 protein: CASSTSEQTGHYNEQFF; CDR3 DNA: TGTGCCAGCAGCACATCTGAGCAGACAGGCCACTACAATGAGCAGTTCTTC
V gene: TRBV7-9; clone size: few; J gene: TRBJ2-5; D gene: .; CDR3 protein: CASSSRAQETQYF; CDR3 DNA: TGTGCCAGCAGCTCCCGGGCCCAAGAGACCCAGTACTTC
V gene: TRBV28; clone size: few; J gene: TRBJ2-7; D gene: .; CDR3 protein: CASSSPRFSYEQYF; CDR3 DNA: TGTGCCAGCAGTTCCCCCCGTTTCTCCTACGAGCAGTACTTC
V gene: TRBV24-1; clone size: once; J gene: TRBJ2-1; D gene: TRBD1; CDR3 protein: CATSGRTGDSAASYNEQFF; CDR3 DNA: TGTGCCACCAGTGGTCGGACAGGGGACTCAGCCGCGTCCTACAATGAGCAGTTCTTC
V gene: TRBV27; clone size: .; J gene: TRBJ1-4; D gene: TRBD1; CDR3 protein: CASSLGTGGKLFF; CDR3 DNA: TGTGCCAGCAGTTTAGGGACAGGGGGGAAACTGTTTTTT